This TCR beta chain was identified during a study of monozygotic twins with inflammatory bowel disease. General study findings and limits: TCRbeta diversity (inverse Simpson) was lower in IBD patients than in healthy co-twins.

Per donor there was one draw, yielding a blood sample of about 2.4 ml. UMIs containing a 6-nucleotide sample barcode were added via template switching. TCRdb reprocessed the 5' RACE reads and stores each CDR3 protein as one record, lacking DNA. This sample's clone table lists approximately 420,000 distinct CDR3 sequences. The germline V gene encodes CDR1 SGHTA and CDR2 FQGNSA. The CDR3 runs 14 residues. A note on this clonotype: Its antigen is not identified.

This receptor was identified in a human donor with ulcerative colitis or Crohn's disease, or a healthy co-twin of an affected twin (not recorded which). Sequenced sample: blood. The chain couples TRBV7-2 to TRBJ2-7. CDR3 in amino acids: CASSLFGRTYEQYF.